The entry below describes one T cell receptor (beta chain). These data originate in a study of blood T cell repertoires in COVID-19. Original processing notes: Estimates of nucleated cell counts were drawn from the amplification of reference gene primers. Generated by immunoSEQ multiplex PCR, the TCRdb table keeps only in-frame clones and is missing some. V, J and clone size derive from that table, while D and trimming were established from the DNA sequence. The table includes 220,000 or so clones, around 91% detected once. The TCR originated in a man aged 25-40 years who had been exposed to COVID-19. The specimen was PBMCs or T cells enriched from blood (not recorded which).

The CDR3 loop reads CASSDRAGLGLNTEAFF. The DNA for the CDR3 is TGTGCCAGCAGTGACAGGGCCGGCCTCGGTTTAAACACTGAAGCTTTCTTT. The chain links TRBV2 to TRBJ1-1, with a weak D call TRBD1 (5 bases). This CDR3 has 17 amino acids. Germline CDR1 reads SNHLY; CDR2 reads FYNNEI. Trimming stripped 3 bases from V and 2 bases from J, with 19 bases between.